This TCR beta chain comes out of a study of blood T cell repertoires in COVID-19. Using immunoSEQ multiplex PCR, the repertoire was profiled, and TCRdb retains in-frame clones only, with some absent. The table has 180,000 or so clones, 80% to 90% seen once. CDR1 and CDR2 from the germline V gene are MNHEY and SMNVEV (reference sequence). V dropped 5 bases and J dropped 2; count of bases not matched to a gene: 1. The CDR3 runs to 14 residues. Sequenced input: peripheral blood. The gene calls are TRBV27 and TRBJ1-5, with 9 bases matching TRBD1. The TCR originated in a man aged 55 to 69 with acute or convalescent COVID-19. The CDR3 DNA sequence: TGTGCCAGCAGTAGGACAGGGGGCAATCAGCCCCAGCATTTT. Its translation: CASSRTGGNQPQHF.